The T cell receptor beta chain under discussion was sequenced for a study of blood T cell repertoires in COVID-19. Study as a whole: Sources were T cells, B-cell-depleted T cells, or PBMCs; the material itself was cDNA or gDNA.

Trimming took 8 bases from V and 7 from J; bases not matched to a gene: 8. Germline V gene sequence: CDR1 KGHDR, CDR2 SFDVKD. This CDR3 region has 14 residues. The protocol was immunoSEQ multiplex PCR, while the TCRdb copy is restricted to in-frame clones and leaves out a portion. The sample includes some 300,000 clones, about 87% seen only once; the top ten take about 1.2%. The V gene is TRBV24-1, the J gene TRBJ2-2; the match to TRBD2 covers 8 bases. The sequenced sample was peripheral blood. The clonotype comes from a man in his sixties or seventies with acute or convalescent COVID-19. The CDR3, as DNA: TGTGCCACCAAGAGCGGGGGCTCGGGCGGGGAGCTGTTTTTT. Its translation is CATKSGGSGGELFF.